This entry lists 3 T cell receptor beta chains sequenced from one sample in a study of regulatory T cells in long-lasting Graves disease. Time point reported: newly diagnosed GD, antithyroid drugs for less than 3 months. TCR sequences were obtained from RNA taken from PBMCs. Library construction for TCR beta used iRepertoire HTBI primers and Arm-PCR of CDR3 regions. TCRdb processed the multiplex PCR reads anew with MiXCR; each CDR3 protein has one entry. This table has hundreds of thousands of distinct CDR3 sequences, under 20% appearing once. These data were also filed under a second study, of T cells in Graves' hyperthyroidism and ophthalmopathy.

Sequenced material: peripheral blood mononuclear cells (PBMCs), taken at new diagnosis, from a patient treated with antithyroid drugs. All receptors derive from a woman in her twenties or thirties with Graves disease.

This clonotype has more than one count but fewer than ten. V and J are TRBV6-5 and TRBJ1-2; 8 nucleotides align to TRBD1. The CDR3 is 15 residues long. Germline V gene sequence: CDR1 MNHEY, CDR2 SVGAGI. The V segment lost 3 bases and the J segment 6 bases; nucleotides outside the gene matches: 9. CDR3 nucleotide sequence: TGTGCCAGCAGTTATCGTAACAGGGGGAAGAATGGCTACACCTTC. Its protein is CASSYRNRGKNGYTF.

This sequence joins TRBV20-1 and TRBJ2-7; 9 bases line up with TRBD2. CDR3 length: 18 residues. Germline-derived CDR1 and CDR2 are DFQATT and SNEGSKA (reference sequence). V lost 0 bases and J lost 2; bases outside the gene matches: 14. The CDR3 nucleotides are TGCAGTGCTAGAGAAGCCCCGGGAAGCGGGAGGCCTACCTACGAGCAGTACTTC. Amino acid sequence: CSAREAPGSGRPTYEQYF.

This clonotype was observed a handful of times. The chain employs TRBV5-6 and TRBJ2-7; D is perhaps TRBD1 (5 bases). The CDR3 totals 13 residues. Looked up from germline, CDR1 is SGHDT and CDR2 is YYEEEE. V lost 0 bases to trimming and J lost 2 bases, with 6 bases between them. In DNA, the CDR3 is TGTGCCAGCAGCTTGGTGACAGCCTACGAGCAGTACTTC. Translation: CASSLVTAYEQYF. Supplemented by reference TRBV5-6 and TRBJ2-7, the full variable domain reads DAGVTQSPTHLIKTRGQQVTLRCSPKSGHDTVSWYQQALGQGPQFIFQYYEEEERQRGNFPDRFSGHQFPNYSSELNVNALLLGDSALYLCASSLVTAYEQYFGPGTRLTVT.